This entry is about one T cell receptor beta chain. Time point in this sample: pretreatment peripheral blood. Locally advanced or metastatic urothelial carcinoma affected all patients. The data belong to a study of PD-L1 blockade in urothelial cancer. Study context: From about 2014, patients received atezolizumab, given as 1,200 mg intravenously every 3 weeks. Reported median T cell count for blood samples was some 140,000.

Generated by immunoSEQ multiplex PCR, the TCRdb table keeps only in-frame clones and is missing some. Found here are around 130,000 clones, 65% to 85% of them singletons; the top ten hold roughly 3.5%. Per germline, CDR1 SGHRS and CDR2 YFSETQ. Trimming left V 2 bases short and J 4 bases short, with 9 bases between. CDR3 length equals 13 residues. The sequence came from a man aged 50 or older with urothelial cancer. The J gene is TRBJ1-2, the V gene TRBV5-1; D ambiguous. Material: PBMCs, obtained around atezolizumab (anti-PD-L1) treatment. This chain's CDR3 is CASSFESAYGYTF. CDR3 nucleotides: TGCGCCAGCAGCTTTGAAAGCGCCTATGGCTACACCTTC.